This T cell receptor beta chain was sequenced in a study of blood T cells in healthy people across ages. As for the study in general: With template switching, about one barcoded beta molecule was captured per two T cells.

As for this clonotype: Its target is unknown.

The authors ran a second PCR of roughly 6 to 12 cycles using a sample-barcoded 5' primer and a J-beta primer mix. TCRdb redid the calling of the 5' RACE reads with MiXCR, one entry per CDR3 protein. The table lists 800,000 to 1,300,000 distinct CDR3 sequences, approximately 25% of them singletons. V shed 7 bases and J shed 8 bases, with 21 bases lying between them. This CDR3 comprises 13 residues. Germline-derived CDR1 and CDR2 are SQVTM and ANQGSEA. Study-level points and caveats: In older individuals, TCR beta diversity per million T cells was lower, falling roughly linearly with age.

The same sample was also used in a study of T cells of mothers and their children. That work contributes: Related mother-child pairs shared slightly more overlap than unrelated pairs, but the difference was non-significant.

Sequencing used blood. The sequence derives from a girl between 2 and 10 years old in good health. This sequence joins TRBV29-1 and TRBJ2-7, with no clear D. This CDR3 reads CSAFNTNREKQYF. The CDR3 coding sequence is TGCAGCGCTTTCAATACGAACAGAGAAAAGCAGTACTTC.